This T cell receptor beta chain comes out of a study of shared clonotypes between healthy human individuals. Only in-frame clones appear in the TCRdb table, and some are missing; sequencing was by immunoSEQ multiplex PCR. The sample contains about 520,000 clones, 81% of which appear only once. The sample consisted of PBMCs. This TCR was sampled from a woman aged 40-49 years in good health. Some clones in this sample may be carry-over from other donors' samples.

CDR3 sequence: CAISLGQADTQYF. The CDR3 coding sequence is TGTGCCATCAGCTTGGGACAGGCAGATACGCAGTATTTT. The genes are TRBV10-3 and TRBJ2-3, with 8 bases fitting TRBD1. The J segment lost 4 bases and the V segment lost 6 bases, leaving 3 bases of the junction unmatched. This CDR3 is 13 amino acids long. Germline V gives CDR1 ENHRY, CDR2 SYGVKD.